The text below deals with one TCR beta chain. Sequenced by immunoSEQ multiplex PCR; TCRdb stores in-frame clones only, minus some. The data hold hundreds of thousands of clones, with approximately 85% observed a single time. The data belong to a study of blood T cell repertoires in COVID-19. Looking at the study overall: Sample material is recorded as cDNA or gDNA derived from T cells, B-cell-depleted T cells, or PBMCs.

Trimming took off 4 bases at V and 4 bases at J, with 20 bases between the two ends. The germline CDR1 and CDR2 sequences are SGHDT and YYEEEE. The CDR3 sequence is 17 residues long. Sequencing used peripheral blood. The sequence was collected from a man aged 50 to 60 with COVID-19, enrolled during active disease. The chain uses TRBV5-6 and TRBJ1-4; no reliable D call. The CDR3 is CASSRKQALPDNEKLFF. CDR3 nucleotide sequence: TGTGCCAGCAGCCGGAAGCAGGCCCTCCCGGATAATGAAAAACTGTTTTTT.